The 21 T cell receptor beta chains below were found in one sample sequenced in a study of PD-1 blockade in classical Hodgkin lymphoma. Time point specified: cycle 4 day 1 (C4D1), after more than five weeks of nivolumab. Following autologous stem cell transplantation, relapse occurred in every patient, and exposure to brentuximab vedotin varied. Repertoires were generated with immunoSEQ multiplex PCR, while TCRdb's copy carries only in-frame clones and drops some. The data hold approximately 39,000 clones, with just over 75% observed a single time. The starting material was peripheral blood mononuclear cells (PBMCs), obtained before the fourth cycle of nivolumab. These receptors all stem from a human donor with classical Hodgkin lymphoma.

This chain uses TRBV28 with TRBJ1-5; 7 bases agree with TRBD1. This CDR3 spans 16 amino acids. The J segment lost 2 bases and the V segment lost 4 bases, leaving 8 bases of the junction unmatched. Germline CDR1 MDHEN, CDR2 SYDVKM. The CDR3 bases are TGTGCCAGCAGTTACCCGACAGGGCCTGGCAATCAGCCCCAGCATTTT. This encodes CASSYPTGPGNQPQHF.

The chain links TRBV5-1 to TRBJ2-1, with TRBD1 matching 8 bases. CDR1 and CDR2 (germline): SGHRS, YFSETQ. This CDR3 region has 15 residues. Germline trimming cut 0 bases from V and 8 bases from J; bases unmatched to any gene: 7. The CDR3 reads CASSLAAGGVYEQFF. The CDR3 coding sequence is TGCGCCAGCAGCTTGGCGGCAGGGGGCGTTTATGAGCAGTTCTTC. Supplemented by reference TRBV5-1 and TRBJ2-1, the full variable domain reads KAGVTQTPRYLIKTRGQQVTLSCSPISGHRSVSWYQQTPGQGLQFLFEYFSETQRNKGNFPGRFSGRQFSNSRSEMNVSTLELGDSALYLCASSLAAGGVYEQFFGPGTRLTVL.

The chain is built from TRBV5-1 and TRBJ2-3; unclear D gene. V was clipped by 2 bases and J by 0 bases, with 7 bases between them. Germline-derived CDR1 and CDR2 are SGHRS and YFSETQ. This CDR3 has 14 residues. The CDR3 loop reads CASSFVLSTDTQYF. CDR3 in DNA: TGCGCCAGCAGCTTCGTGCTGAGCACAGATACGCAGTATTTT.

The rearrangement joins TRBV6-5 to TRBJ2-3, with TRBD2 matching over 7 bases. Germline V gives CDR1 MNHEY, CDR2 SVGAGI. Unmatched junction bases numbered 11, after V lost 5 bases and J lost 6 bases. This CDR3 contains 15 residues. CDR3 DNA: TGTGCCAGCAGTCGAGGCGGGGGAGGGAGGGATACGCAGTATTTT. Its protein is CASSRGGGGRDTQYF.

The CDR3 reads CASSLTRASGAGEQFF. DNA of the CDR3: TGTGCCAGCAGCTTAACCAGGGCTAGCGGGGCTGGTGAGCAGTTCTTC. This chain links TRBV7-3 with TRBJ2-1; 9 bases map to TRBD2. The CDR3 is 16 amino acids. The germline V gene encodes CDR1 SGHTA and CDR2 FQGTGA. With V trimmed by 0 bases and J by 9 bases, 9 bases remained unmatched. Variable domain in full (rest from reference TRBV7-3 and TRBJ2-1): GAGVSQTPSNKVTEKGKYVELRCDPISGHTALYWYRQSLGQGPEFLIYFQGTGAADDSGLPNDRFFAVRPEGSVSTLKIQRTERGDSAVYLCASSLTRASGAGEQFFGPGTRLTVL.

The chain combines TRBV7-8 with TRBJ2-7; 11 nucleotides align to TRBD2. CDR1 and CDR2 from the germline V gene are SGHVS and FQNEAQ. J gave up 4 bases and V 3 bases, and 5 bases lay outside the gene matches. This CDR3 contains 15 residues. In nucleotides, the CDR3 is TGTGCCAGCAGCTTGGCTAGCGGGGGGCGGTACGAGCAGTACTTC. It encodes CASSLASGGRYEQYF.

This chain connects TRBV19 to TRBJ2-1; the match to TRBD1 covers 9 bases. V lost 4 bases to trimming and J lost 0 bases; unmatched junction nucleotides: 4. This CDR3 is built from 16 residues. Germline values: CDR1 LNHDA, CDR2 SQIVND (reference sequence). In nucleotides, the CDR3 is TGTGCCAGTAGTAGTGGACAGGGGATCTCCTACAATGAGCAGTTCTTC. It codes for CASSSGQGISYNEQFF. Drawing the rest from reference TRBV19 and TRBJ2-1, the complete variable domain is DGGITQSPKYLFRKEGQNVTLSCEQNLNHDAMYWYRQDPGQGLRLIYYSQIVNDFQKGDIAEGYSVSREKKESFPLTVTSAQKNPTAFYLCASSSGQGISYNEQFFGPGTRLTVL.

The V call is TRBV6-6, the J call TRBJ1-6, with D perhaps matching TRBD1 (6 bases). The CDR3 spans 16 residues. The V gene's germline CDR1 is MNHNY and CDR2 SVGAGI (reference sequence). The ends were cut back, 2 bases at V and 5 bases at J, with 13 bases in the middle. CDR3 nucleotides: TGTGCCAGCAGTTACGGGGGGGCGCGGAATAATTCACCCCTCCACTTT. Its protein product is CASSYGGARNNSPLHF.

The chain is built from TRBV10-3 and TRBJ2-7; 10 nucleotides agree with TRBD2. The CDR3 is made up of 15 amino acids. Germline V gene data show CDR1 as ENHRY and CDR2 as SYGVKD. V was pared by 3 bases and J by 6 bases, with 8 bases of the junction left unmatched. CDR3 coding DNA: TGTGCCATCAGTGAAATAAGCGGGGGGGCCCTCGAGCAGTACTTC. As protein: CAISEISGGALEQYF.

The genes are TRBV30 and TRBJ1-4, with D perhaps matching TRBD1 (5 bases). The CDR3 is 15 residues long. Looked up from germline, CDR1 is GTSNPN and CDR2 is SVGIG (reference sequence). The germline V and J ends were trimmed by 2 bases and 5 bases, with 15 bases remaining between them. In DNA, the CDR3 is TGTGCCTGGAGTATCCGGGACTTTGGAAATGAAAAACTGTTTTTT. It encodes CAWSIRDFGNEKLFF.

This clone is a singleton in its sample. The genes are TRBV19 and TRBJ2-7; D is uncertain. With 3 bases removed from V and 5 bases from J, the gap between germline ends came to 11 bases. This CDR3 contains 13 residues. The germline V gene encodes CDR1 LNHDA and CDR2 SQIVND (reference sequence). CDR3 sequence reads: CASSMVGFDEQYF. The DNA of the CDR3 is TGTGCCAGTAGTATGGTAGGGTTTGACGAGCAGTACTTC.

The chain carries TRBV5-5 and TRBJ2-7, with D perhaps being TRBD1 or TRBD2 (5 bases each). The CDR3 is made up of 14 amino acids. Trimming removed 7 bases from V and 0 bases from J, with 14 bases in between. Germline CDR1 is SGHKS and CDR2 is YYEKEE (reference sequence). Written as DNA, the CDR3 is TGTGCCAGCGCAAACCGGGACCGCTCCTACGAGCAGTACTTC. Translated, it gives CASANRDRSYEQYF.

The chain combines TRBV19 with TRBJ2-5; TRBD1 matches 7 bases. Germline V gene data show CDR1 as LNHDA and CDR2 as SQIVND (reference sequence). This CDR3 comprises 13 residues. The V and J ends lost 4 bases and 4 bases, in that order; junction bases with no gene match: 3. The CDR3 reads CASSTQGRETQYF. The CDR3 coding sequence is TGTGCCAGTAGTACACAGGGGAGAGAGACCCAGTACTTC.

The V call is TRBV10-3, the J call TRBJ2-7, with D perhaps matching TRBD1 or TRBD2 (5 bases each). Per the germline V gene, CDR1 is ENHRY and CDR2 is SYGVKD. The ends were cut back, 6 bases at V and 5 bases at J, with 14 bases in the middle. This CDR3 comprises 13 residues. CDR3 sequence: CAIRVGRRDEQYF. The CDR3 bases are TGTGCCATCAGGGTGGGACGGAGAGACGAGCAGTACTTC.

The chain has TRBV29-1 and TRBJ2-7, with D tentatively TRBD1 (6 bases). From germline, CDR1 is SQVTM and CDR2 ANQGSEA. V lost 7 bases and J lost 4, with 17 bases in between. The CDR3 is 13 residues long. The DNA for the CDR3 is TGCAGCGGACTACAGGGCTCTGGTTACGAGCAGTACTTC. It is translated as CSGLQGSGYEQYF.

The chain employs TRBV10-3 and TRBJ1-6, with unresolved D. Deletions cut 3 bases from V and 7 bases from J, with 10 bases between. Germline assignment: CDR1 ENHRY and CDR2 SYGVKD. The CDR3 sequence is 14 residues long. The CDR3 sequence is CAISEWNGNSPLHF. The DNA for the CDR3 is TGTGCCATCAGTGAATGGAATGGGAATTCACCCCTCCACTTT.

The rearrangement uses TRBV7-9 and TRBJ1-4, with 7 nucleotides matching TRBD1. The trim removed 5 bases at V and 7 bases at J, leaving 13 bases unmatched. The germline V gene encodes CDR1 SEHNR and CDR2 FQNEAQ (reference sequence). The CDR3 extends over 16 amino acids. Here the CDR3 DNA reads TGTGCCAGCAGCCCAAGAACCGACAGGGAGGGTGAAAAACTGTTTTTT. The encoded protein is CASSPRTDREGEKLFF.

The V and J genes are TRBV7-9 and TRBJ2-2; D may be TRBD2 (5 bases). The CDR3 covers 16 residues. CDR1 is SEHNR and CDR2 is FQNEAQ in the germline V gene (reference sequence). The germline V and J ends were trimmed by 8 bases and 0 bases, with 16 bases remaining between them. As DNA, the CDR3 is TGTGCCAGCTCCACCTATCGGGGTGCGAACACCGGGGAGCTGTTTTTT. It encodes CASSTYRGANTGELFF.

This clone was found once. Written as DNA, the CDR3 is TGTGCCAGTAGGAAGACAGGGTCACCTCAGCCCCAGCATTTT. This encodes CASRKTGSPQPQHF. The genes are TRBV19 and TRBJ1-5; TRBD1 matches 7 bases. The ends lost 6 bases at V and 6 bases at J; junction bases unmatched: 8. Germline CDR1 LNHDA, CDR2 SQIVND (reference sequence). The CDR3 is made up of 14 amino acids. The whole variable domain, filled in from reference TRBV19 and TRBJ1-5, reads DGGITQSPKYLFRKEGQNVTLSCEQNLNHDAMYWYRQDPGQGLRLIYYSQIVNDFQKGDIAEGYSVSREKKESFPLTVTSAQKNPTAFYLCASRKTGSPQPQHFGDGTRLSIL.

Only one count was recorded for this clone. The chain uses TRBV29-1 and TRBJ1-4; D possibly corresponds to TRBD1 (5 bases). V lost 5 bases and J lost 4, with 11 bases in between. The CDR3 is made up of 13 amino acids. Looked up from germline, CDR1 is SQVTM and CDR2 is ANQGSEA. CDR3 in amino acids: CSVTRQGNEKLFF. CDR3 bases: TGCAGCGTTACCAGGCAGGGTAATGAAAAACTGTTTTTT.

This rearrangement joins TRBV21-1 to TRBJ1-2. TRBV21-1 is noted as a pseudogene. This CDR3 region has 15 residues. CDR3: CASSKGVKGRDGYTF. The DNA of the CDR3 is TGTGCCAGCAGCAAAGGCGTCAAGGGGAGGGATGGCTACACCTTC.